The present T cell receptor beta chain was sequenced within a study of read filtering for tumor transcriptome and immune sequencing. Study background: Revised staging placed eight or nine patients in R-ISS I, about 17 in II, six or seven in III. General study points: The sorted CD138-negative fraction was a mixed bone marrow immune population, not purified T cells.

This library used approximately 390 ng RNA and molecular barcoded adaptors spanning alpha/delta and beta/gamma chains. TCRdb called the reads again in MiXCR, with one record for every CDR3 protein. Of 40,000 or so distinct CDR3 sequences listed, around 11% were seen once; the top ten hold about 38%. The CDR3 consists of 15 residues. V was cut by 1 base and J by 5 bases, with 12 bases left in between. Germline CDR1 SEHNR, CDR2 FQNEAQ (reference sequence). This clonotype occurred many times. As yet, its antigen is unknown. The V and J genes are TRBV7-9 and TRBJ2-1; TRBD1 or TRBD2 may be the D gene (6 bases each). The source of this sequence is a donor at least 40 years old with multiple myeloma. The sample comprised a population of CD138-negative cells sorted from bone marrow. In nucleotides, the CDR3 is TGTGCCAGCAGCTTAGAGGGGGGACCCAACAATGAGCAGTTCTTC. Encoded protein: CASSLEGGPNNEQFF.